This entry features one T cell receptor beta chain sequence. What it binds is not known. The CDR3 totals 12 residues. The germline V gene encodes CDR1 SQVTM and CDR2 ANQGSEA. V shed 2 bases and J shed 8 bases, with 12 bases lying between them. This record comes from a study of T cells in localized non-small cell lung cancer. Overall study results and limits: The study found T cell clonality highest in uninvolved adjacent lung, above tumor.

Libraries were prepared by immunoSEQ multiplex PCR; TCRdb keeps only in-frame clonotypes and omits some of them. Of 50,000 to 55,000 clones listed, approximately 86% are singletons. This sample comprised PBMCs, obtained before any cancer treatment. This TCR was recovered from a female donor with stage II lung adenocarcinoma. This rearrangement joins TRBV29-1 to TRBJ1-2; no definite D call. The CDR3 region is CSVEWTAGGYTF. The CDR3 DNA sequence: TGCAGCGTTGAATGGACGGCCGGGGGCTACACCTTC.